These T cell receptor beta chains were read from a single sample in a study of blood T cell repertoires in COVID-19. Measured with immunoSEQ multiplex PCR; TCRdb has only the in-frame clones, and not every one. The data show under 300,000 clones, approximately 91% seen once. Sequenced input: peripheral blood. The receptors were sampled from a man aged 30-40 years with COVID-19, enrolled during active disease. Both conserved end residues are part of each CDR3. The order of the fields is clone size, V gene, D gene, J gene, CDR3 protein, CDR3 DNA. The D gene is left open where the match is weak. The size field is filled for only some rows; it gives once, few, many or a size class.

-	TRBV2	-	TRBJ2-7	CASREGRAYEQYF	TGTGCCAGCAGGGAGGGACGGGCCTACGAGCAGTACTTC
-	TRBV30	TRBD1	TRBJ1-4	CAWSYTGGSEKLFF	TGTGCCTGGAGTTATACAGGGGGCAGTGAAAAACTGTTTTTT
-	TRBV3-1/TRBV3-2	-	TRBJ1-2	CASSQDNPSRGYGYTF	TGTGCCAGCAGCCAAGATAACCCATCTCGAGGGTATGGCTACACCTTC
-	TRBV14	TRBD1	TRBJ1-5	CASSQESRGNQPQHF	TGTGCCAGCAGCCAAGAGTCCAGGGGGAATCAGCCCCAGCATTTT
-	TRBV15	TRBD1	TRBJ2-1	CATSRGGTGANEQFF	TGTGCCACCAGCAGAGGCGGGACAGGGGCCAATGAGCAGTTCTTC
-	TRBV7-9	-	TRBJ2-1	CASSFVNEQFF	TGTGCCAGCAGCTTCGTGAATGAGCAGTTCTTC
-	TRBV5-4	TRBD2	TRBJ2-2	CASSLSSGGTHTGELFF	TGTGCCAGCAGCTTGTCTAGCGGGGGTACTCACACCGGGGAGCTGTTTTTT
-	TRBV5-6	-	TRBJ1-3	CASSLEDRSGNTIYF	TGTGCCAGCAGCTTGGAGGACAGATCTGGAAACACCATATATTTT
-	TRBV6-1	-	TRBJ1-2	CASSDGIGQSKNYGYTF	TGTGCCAGCAGTGATGGTATTGGACAGAGTAAAAACTATGGCTACACCTTC
-	TRBV5-4	-	TRBJ1-6	CASSFSQYNSPLHF	TGTGCCAGCAGCTTTTCACAGTATAATTCACCCCTCCACTTT
-	TRBV4-1	-	TRBJ1-1	CASSQGLRSMNTEAFF	TGCGCCAGCAGCCAGGGTCTACGGAGCATGAACACTGAAGCTTTCTTT
-	TRBV5-1	TRBD1	TRBJ1-5	CASSWTGSDQPQHF	TGCGCCAGCAGCTGGACAGGTTCAGATCAGCCCCAGCATTTT
-	TRBV9	-	TRBJ1-2	CASSVEPNYGYTF	TGTGCCAGCAGCGTAGAGCCAAACTATGGCTACACCTTC
-	TRBV3-1/TRBV3-2	-	TRBJ2-3	CASSPQPAADTQYF	TGTGCCAGCAGCCCACAACCCGCGGCAGATACGCAGTATTTT
-	TRBV5-1	-	TRBJ1-4	CASSLASATNEKLFF	TGCGCCAGCAGCTTGGCCAGTGCAACTAATGAAAAACTGTTTTTT
-	TRBV6-2/TRBV6-3	-	TRBJ1-2	CASSYRVGTNYGYTF	TGTGCCAGCAGTTACCGGGTAGGAACCAACTATGGCTACACCTTC
-	TRBV6-6	TRBD1	TRBJ1-2	CASSYDGQGVGYTF	TGTGCCAGCAGTTACGATGGACAGGGAGTCGGCTACACCTTC
-	TRBV11-2	-	TRBJ2-1	CASTDRSSYNEQFF	TGTGCCAGCACCGACAGGAGCTCCTACAATGAGCAGTTCTTC
-	TRBV19	TRBD2	TRBJ2-3	CASSIRRTSGGADTQYF	TGTGCCAGTAGTATTAGGAGGACTAGCGGGGGGGCAGATACGCAGTATTTT
-	TRBV2	TRBD1	TRBJ1-1	CASTAADRGTEAFF	TGTGCCAGCACCGCTGCGGACAGGGGCACTGAAGCTTTCTTT
-	TRBV6-5	TRBD2	TRBJ2-1	CASSYGTSGEGEQFF	TGTGCCAGCAGTTACGGGACTAGCGGGGAGGGTGAGCAGTTCTTC
-	TRBV9	TRBD1	TRBJ2-3	CASSVGGTGEGTQYF	TGTGCCAGCAGCGTAGGGGGGACAGGGGAGGGTACGCAGTATTTT
-	TRBV10-3	-	TRBJ2-7	CATAGTSGEQYF	TGTGCCACGGCAGGAACCTCTGGCGAGCAGTACTTC
-	TRBV5-5	TRBD1	TRBJ1-5	CASSLGQGSNQPQHF	TGTGCCAGCAGCTTGGGACAGGGAAGCAATCAGCCCCAGCATTTT
-	TRBV10-1	TRBD2	TRBJ2-1	CASSSGGSYNEQFF	TGCGCCAGCAGTTCGGGAGGTTCCTACAATGAGCAGTTCTTC
once	TRBV11-2	-	TRBJ1-2	CASSSPGGVDYGYTF	TGTGCCAGCAGCTCCCCGGGGGGCGTAGACTATGGCTACACCTTC
-	TRBV5-1	-	TRBJ2-6	CASSLGSGANVLTF	TGCGCCAGCAGCCTAGGCTCTGGGGCCAACGTCCTGACTTTC
-	TRBV18	TRBD1	TRBJ2-4	CASSLGQAATDIQYF	TGTGCCAGCTCACTTGGACAGGCGGCCACTGACATTCAGTACTTC
-	TRBV18	TRBD1	TRBJ1-4	CASSEGASNEKLFF	TGTGCCAGCTCAGAGGGGGCGTCTAATGAAAAACTGTTTTTT
once	TRBV6-5	-	TRBJ1-2	CASRQGSNYGYTF	TGTGCCAGCCGCCAGGGTTCTAACTATGGCTACACCTTC
-	TRBV20-1	TRBD1	TRBJ1-1	CSASDRGTMNTEAFF	TGCAGTGCTAGTGACAGGGGCACTATGAACACTGAAGCTTTCTTT
once	TRBV23-1	-	TRBJ1-4	CASSQFGEKGRLLGDEKLFF	TGCGCCAGCAGTCAATTCGGGGAAAAGGGCAGGTTATTGGGAGATGAAAAACTGTTTTTT
once	TRBV3-1/TRBV3-2	-	TRBJ1-2	CASSRDPDSNYGYTF	TGTGCCAGCAGCCGAGACCCAGACTCTAACTATGGCTACACCTTC
-	TRBV5-1	TRBD2	TRBJ2-3	CASSSGLAGGTDTQYF	TGCGCCAGCAGCTCGGGACTAGCGGGGGGGACAGATACGCAGTATTTT
-	TRBV5-1	-	TRBJ2-3	CASSLQGRPDTQYF	TGCGCCAGCAGCTTGCAGGGTCGTCCAGATACGCAGTATTTT
-	TRBV27	-	TRBJ1-5	CASNPRNFSNQPQHF	TGTGCCAGCAACCCCAGGAACTTTAGCAATCAGCCCCAGCATTTT
-	TRBV3-1/TRBV3-2	TRBD1	TRBJ1-2	CASSQGPGGNYGYTF	TGTGCCAGCAGCCAAGGCCCAGGGGGCAACTATGGCTACACCTTC
-	TRBV5-5	-	TRBJ1-2	CASSPDPNQGYGYTF	TGTGCCAGCAGCCCTGATCCTAACCAGGGCTATGGCTACACCTTC
once	TRBV5-4	TRBD1	TRBJ1-1	CASSLVGQGNTEAFF	TGTGCCAGCAGCTTGGTTGGACAGGGTAACACTGAAGCTTTCTTT
-	TRBV5-1	-	TRBJ2-3	CASISQPSVADTQYF	TGCGCCAGCATTTCACAGCCTAGCGTGGCAGATACGCAGTATTTT
-	TRBV7-6	TRBD1	TRBJ2-1	CASSLSGWGTGNYNEQFF	TGTGCCAGCAGCTTAAGCGGATGGGGGACAGGTAACTACAATGAGCAGTTCTTC
-	TRBV5-1	TRBD1	TRBJ1-4	CASSAGQGKLFF	TGCGCCAGCAGCGCTGGACAGGGAAAACTGTTTTTT